A selection of T cell receptor beta chains follows, all from one sample in a study of shared clonotypes between healthy human individuals. The assay was immunoSEQ multiplex PCR, and TCRdb's table has in-frame clones only and misses some. The table lists a few million clones, 90% to 97% of them singletons. The specimen sequenced was naive CD4+ T cells sorted from blood. Source of these receptors: a man aged 18 to 29 in good health. The CDR3 runs from the conserved cysteine through the conserved F or W. D genes are given only for firm matches. Only part of the rows carry a size: once, few, many, or a class if the clone is expanded.

TRBJ1-2 - - TRBV29-1 CSVAGKGSRLMNYGYTF TGCAGCGTCGCCGGTAAGGGGTCTAGGTTAATGAACTATGGCTACACCTTC
TRBJ1-1 - - TRBV5-6 CASSTPPSTEAFF TGTGCCAGCAGCACTCCACCTAGCACTGAAGCTTTCTTT
TRBJ1-1 - TRBD1 TRBV27 CASSNRGNVPEAFF TGTGCCAGCAGTAACAGGGGTAATGTTCCTGAAGCTTTCTTT
TRBJ2-7 - TRBD2 TRBV5-4 CASSLATSGRIYEQYF TGTGCCAGCAGCTTGGCTACTAGCGGGAGGATCTACGAGCAGTACTTC
TRBJ2-2 - - TRBV18 CASSLKGAGELFF TGTGCCAGCTCGTTGAAGGGGGCCGGGGAGCTGTTTTTT
TRBJ1-1 - - TRBV6-6 CASSYSRNTEAFF TGTGCCAGCAGTTACTCGAGGAACACTGAAGCTTTCTTT
TRBJ2-2 - - TRBV6-1 CASRVDQTGGGELFF TGTGCCAGCAGAGTTGACCAGACCGGGGGCGGGGAGCTGTTTTTT
TRBJ2-2 - - TRBV30 CAWRAGKNTGELFF TGTGCCTGGAGGGCGGGAAAGAACACCGGGGAGCTGTTTTTT
TRBJ1-1 once - TRBV6-5 CASSGGRGAEAFF TGTGCCAGCAGTGGGGGACGCGGGGCTGAAGCTTTCTTT
TRBJ2-5 - - TRBV2 CARQLNNAGRTQYF TGTGCCAGACAACTAAACAACGCAGGGAGGACCCAGTACTTC
TRBJ2-7 once - TRBV7-2 CASSLSPYEQYF TGTGCCAGCAGCTTGTCCCCCTACGAGCAGTACTTC
TRBJ1-1 - - TRBV6-1 CASSVSNTEAFF TGTGCCAGCAGTGTTTCGAACACTGAAGCTTTCTTT
TRBJ1-2 - TRBD1 TRBV28 CASSFRGRWGDYGYTF TGTGCCAGCAGTTTCAGGGGGCGTTGGGGAGACTATGGCTACACCTTC
TRBJ1-6 - - TRBV5-1 CASSLGQANSPLHF TGCGCCAGCAGCTTGGGACAGGCCAATTCACCCCTCCACTTT
TRBJ2-3 - TRBD2 TRBV5-4 CASSFGTNPSTDTQYF TGTGCCAGCAGCTTCGGGACTAATCCTAGCACAGATACGCAGTATTTT
TRBJ2-7 - - TRBV18 CASSPPARSYEQYF TGTGCCAGCTCACCACCGGCACGCTCCTACGAGCAGTACTTC
TRBJ1-2 - TRBD1 TRBV6-1 CASSEAAGGVYGYTF TGTGCCAGCAGTGAAGCTGCAGGGGGCGTCTATGGCTACACCTTC
TRBJ1-5 - - TRBV7-6 CASSLSYQGLISQPQHF TGTGCCAGCAGCTTAAGTTACCAGGGGCTAATCAGTCAGCCCCAGCATTTT
TRBJ2-7 - - TRBV30 CAWKIFSSYEQYF TGTGCCTGGAAAATTTTTAGCTCCTACGAGCAGTACTTC
TRBJ1-1 - - TRBV6-1 CASSEATRGDAGSAFF TGTGCCAGCAGTGAAGCCACGCGGGGGGATGCCGGGAGTGCTTTCTTT
TRBJ2-4 - TRBD1 TRBV10-1 CASRAHTGEAKNIQYF TGCGCCAGCAGGGCCCATACAGGGGAGGCCAAAAACATTCAGTACTTC
TRBJ1-2 - - TRBV28 CASNQRLGIYGYTF TGTGCCAGCAATCAGAGGCTCGGAATCTATGGCTACACCTTC
TRBJ2-6 - - TRBV10-3 CAIITSQRPNYSGANVLTF TGTGCCATCATCACTTCGCAGAGACCGAATTACTCTGGGGCCAACGTCCTGACTTTC
TRBJ2-3 - - TRBV5-6 CASSPRGGADTQYF TGTGCCAGCAGCCCCCGTGGGGGTGCAGATACGCAGTATTTT
TRBJ2-7 once TRBD1 TRBV2 CASSGQGAHEQYF TGTGCCAGCAGTGGACAGGGGGCGCACGAGCAGTACTTC
TRBJ1-6 - - TRBV13 CASSPRDHNSPLHF TGTGCCAGCAGCCCACGAGATCATAATTCACCCCTCCACTTT
TRBJ1-1 - - TRBV9 CASSAEGQTNTEAFF TGTGCCAGCAGCGCGGAAGGACAGACGAACACTGAAGCTTTCTTT
TRBJ2-3 - - TRBV7-9 CASSFRDSDTQYF TGTGCCAGCAGCTTCAGGGATTCAGATACGCAGTATTTT
TRBJ2-3 - - TRBV7-2 CASSLVGTTNGDTQYF TGTGCCAGCAGCTTAGTTGGGACCACCAACGGAGATACGCAGTATTTT
TRBJ1-2 - TRBD1 TRBV6-6 CASRPGTGNYGYTF TGTGCCAGCAGGCCCGGGACAGGGAACTATGGCTACACCTTC
TRBJ2-5 - - TRBV6-6 CASRYSGTLSETQYF TGTGCCAGCAGATATTCCGGGACACTAAGCGAGACCCAGTACTTC
TRBJ2-1 - TRBD2 TRBV2 CASSDSLAGKNEQFF TGTGCCAGCAGTGACTCACTAGCGGGAAAGAATGAGCAGTTCTTC
TRBJ1-2 - TRBD1 TRBV19 CASTLPGTGGAKGYGYTF TGTGCCAGTACTTTACCCGGGACAGGGGGCGCGAAGGGCTATGGCTACACCTTC
TRBJ2-1 - TRBD2 TRBV10-1 CASSELAGGSQFF TGCGCCAGCAGTGAACTAGCGGGAGGATCGCAGTTCTTC
TRBJ1-3 once - TRBV5-1 CASSLSTDSGNTIYF TGCGCCAGCAGCTTGTCGACAGATTCTGGAAACACCATATATTTT
TRBJ2-5 once - TRBV4-1 CASSQWQKETQYF TGCGCCAGCAGCCAATGGCAGAAAGAGACCCAGTACTTC
TRBJ2-7 - TRBD1 TRBV7-2 CASMLTGAHYEQYF TGTGCCAGCATGCTGACAGGGGCTCACTACGAGCAGTACTTC
TRBJ2-2 - TRBD1 TRBV10-1 CASSGIQGKNTGELFF TGCGCCAGCAGTGGGATACAGGGGAAGAACACCGGGGAGCTGTTTTTT
TRBJ2-7 - - TRBV15 CATSRGLLRDVYEQYF TGTGCCACCAGCAGGGGCCTTCTTAGGGATGTCTACGAGCAGTACTTC
TRBJ2-3 - - TRBV5-4 CASSLGGPSTQYF TGTGCCAGCAGCTTGGGAGGGCCGAGTACGCAGTATTTT
TRBJ1-2 - - TRBV18 CASSPPGTVPSNYGYTF TGTGCCAGCTCACCACCAGGGACGGTGCCTTCTAACTATGGCTACACCTTC